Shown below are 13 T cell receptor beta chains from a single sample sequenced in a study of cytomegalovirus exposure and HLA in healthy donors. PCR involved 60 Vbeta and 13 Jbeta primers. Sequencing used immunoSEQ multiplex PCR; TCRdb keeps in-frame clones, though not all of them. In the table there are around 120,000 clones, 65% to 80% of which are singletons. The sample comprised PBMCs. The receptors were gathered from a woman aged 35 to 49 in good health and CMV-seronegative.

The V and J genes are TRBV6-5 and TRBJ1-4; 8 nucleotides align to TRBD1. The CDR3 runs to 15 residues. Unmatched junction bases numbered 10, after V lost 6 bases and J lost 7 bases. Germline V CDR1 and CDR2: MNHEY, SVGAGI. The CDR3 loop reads CASRSPGGMFEKLFF. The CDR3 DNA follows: TGTGCCAGCAGAAGCCCAGGGGGCATGTTTGAAAAACTGTTTTTT.

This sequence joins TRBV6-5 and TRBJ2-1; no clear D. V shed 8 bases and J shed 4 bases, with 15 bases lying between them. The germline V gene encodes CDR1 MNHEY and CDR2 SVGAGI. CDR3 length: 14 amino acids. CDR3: CASRPSTSYNEQFF. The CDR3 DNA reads TGTGCCAGCCGGCCCTCGACTTCTTACAATGAGCAGTTCTTC.

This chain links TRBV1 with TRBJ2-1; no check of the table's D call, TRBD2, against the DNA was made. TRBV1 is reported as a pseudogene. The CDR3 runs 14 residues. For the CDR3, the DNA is TGCACCAGCAGCCAAACTAGCGGGGACAATGAGCAGTTCTTC. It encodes CTSSQTSGDNEQFF.

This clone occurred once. CDR3 sequence (DNA): TGTGCCAGCAGTGCCTCCTTGCGGAACTACGAGCAGTACTTC. It encodes CASSASLRNYEQYF. V and J are TRBV6-1 and TRBJ2-7, with unresolved D. This CDR3 is built from 14 residues. V lost 4 bases, J lost 3 bases, and 13 bases lay in between. The germline gives CDR1 MNHNS, CDR2 SASEGT.

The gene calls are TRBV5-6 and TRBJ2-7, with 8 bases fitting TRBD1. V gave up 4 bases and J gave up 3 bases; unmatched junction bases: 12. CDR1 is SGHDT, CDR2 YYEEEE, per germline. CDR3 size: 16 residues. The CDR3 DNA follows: TGTGCCAGCAGCGAGGACAGGGAGTGGCTGGGCTACGAGCAGTACTTC. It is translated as CASSEDREWLGYEQYF.

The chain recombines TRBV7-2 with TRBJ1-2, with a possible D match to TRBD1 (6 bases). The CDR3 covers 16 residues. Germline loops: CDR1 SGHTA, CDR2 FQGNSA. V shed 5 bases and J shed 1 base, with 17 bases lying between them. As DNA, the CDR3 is TGTGCCAGCAGCGCAGGGGCTGGGGATTTTAACTATGGCTACACCTTC. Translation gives CASSAGAGDFNYGYTF.

The CDR3: CASSQQGPGNTIYF. CDR3 nucleotides: TGTGCCAGCAGCCAACAGGGCCCTGGAAACACCATATATTTT. The rearrangement uses TRBV9 and TRBJ1-3, with a weak D call TRBD1 (6 bases). Trimming pared 4 bases from V and 2 bases from J, leaving 10 bases between. Germline V gene sequence: CDR1 SGDLS, CDR2 YYNGEE. This CDR3 is 14 amino acids long.

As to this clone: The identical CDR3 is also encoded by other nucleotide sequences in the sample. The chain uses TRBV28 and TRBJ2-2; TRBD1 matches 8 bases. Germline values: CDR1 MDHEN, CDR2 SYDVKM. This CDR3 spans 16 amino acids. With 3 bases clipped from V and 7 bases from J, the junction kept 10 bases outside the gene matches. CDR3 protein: CASSFGQGALGGELFF. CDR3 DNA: TGTGCCAGCAGTTTTGGCCAGGGGGCGCTTGGCGGGGAGCTGTTTTTT.

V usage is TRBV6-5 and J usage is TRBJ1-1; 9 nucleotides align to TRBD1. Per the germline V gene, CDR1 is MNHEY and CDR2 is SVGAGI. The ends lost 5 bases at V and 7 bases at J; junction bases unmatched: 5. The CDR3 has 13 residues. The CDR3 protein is CASSRAGQGEAFF. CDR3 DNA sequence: TGTGCCAGCAGTAGGGCGGGACAGGGTGAAGCTTTCTTT.

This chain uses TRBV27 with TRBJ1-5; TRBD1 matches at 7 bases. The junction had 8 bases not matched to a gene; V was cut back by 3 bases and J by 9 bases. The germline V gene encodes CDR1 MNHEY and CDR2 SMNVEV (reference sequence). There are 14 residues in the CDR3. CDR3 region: CASSFSGGPPPQHF. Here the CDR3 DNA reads TGTGCCAGCAGTTTTTCAGGGGGTCCTCCGCCCCAGCATTTT.

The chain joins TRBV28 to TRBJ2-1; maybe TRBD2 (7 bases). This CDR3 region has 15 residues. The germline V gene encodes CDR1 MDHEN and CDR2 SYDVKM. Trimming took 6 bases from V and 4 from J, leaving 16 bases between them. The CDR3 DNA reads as TGTGCCAGCAGCTCCGGGGGGCCCCAATACAATGAGCAGTTCTTC. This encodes CASSSGGPQYNEQFF. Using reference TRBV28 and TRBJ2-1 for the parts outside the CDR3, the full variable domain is DVKVTQSSRYLVKRTGEKVFLECVQDMDHENMFWYRQDPGLGLRLIYFSYDVKMKEKGDIPEGYSVSREKKERFSLILESASTNQTSMYLCASSSGGPQYNEQFFGPGTRLTVL.

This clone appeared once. The DNA of the CDR3 is TGTGCCAGCAGTGAATATTGGCAGGGGCAGGGCAGGGAGCTGTTTTTT. This codes for CASSEYWQGQGRELFF. The rearrangement uses TRBV25-1 and TRBJ2-2, with a tentative D call TRBD1 (6 bases). V lost 0 bases and J 9 bases, leaving 17 bases between the germline ends. This CDR3 spans 16 amino acids. Germline V CDR1 and CDR2: MGHDK, SYGVNS.

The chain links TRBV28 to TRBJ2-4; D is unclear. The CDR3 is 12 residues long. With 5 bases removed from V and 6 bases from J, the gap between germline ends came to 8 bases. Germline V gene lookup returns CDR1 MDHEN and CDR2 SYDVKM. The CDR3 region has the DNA TGTGCCAGCAGTCTCCGGTTAAACATTCAGTACTTC. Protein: CASSLRLNIQYF.